Sequencing of this T cell receptor (beta chain) was carried out in a study of T-cell memory formation after mild COVID-19. General study points: Balance between CD4 and CD8 was seen in clones contracting day 15 to 85, and a CD4+ lean was seen in later expanders. Prior to infection, memory already included some responding clones, suggesting cross-reactive memory joined.

CDR1 is SGHKS and CDR2 is YYEKEE in the germline V gene (reference sequence). The V and J ends lost 3 bases and 6 bases respectively, with 21 bases between them. The CDR3 is 16 residues long. Concerning this clonotype: Its specificity is unknown.

Via MiXCR, TCRdb re-called the 5' RACE reads, giving one row per CDR3 protein. The sample comprises tens of thousands of distinct CDR3 sequences, about 15% of which are singletons, and 31% rests with the top ten. The sample comprised PBMCs or a T cell subset sorted from them (not recorded which). V is TRBV5-5 and J is TRBJ1-2; maybe TRBD1 (5 bases). The sequence came from an adult woman who had mild COVID-19 (a few samples of this study predate the infection). Cell type and time point are not known. In nucleotides, the CDR3 is TGTGCCAGCAGCTCACGACTCTATGGGGGAGTAGATGGCTACACCTTC. This gives the protein CASSSRLYGGVDGYTF.